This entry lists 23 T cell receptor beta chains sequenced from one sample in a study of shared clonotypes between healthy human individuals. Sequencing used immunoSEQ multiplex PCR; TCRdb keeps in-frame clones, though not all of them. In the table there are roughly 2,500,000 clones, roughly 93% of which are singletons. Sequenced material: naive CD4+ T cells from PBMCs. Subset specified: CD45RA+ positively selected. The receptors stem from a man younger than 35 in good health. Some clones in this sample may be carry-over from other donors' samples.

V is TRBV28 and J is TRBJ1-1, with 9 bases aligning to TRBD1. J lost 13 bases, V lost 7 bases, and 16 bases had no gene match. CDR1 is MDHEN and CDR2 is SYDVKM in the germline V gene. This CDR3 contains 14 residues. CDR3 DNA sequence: TGTGCCAGCACCCCCCGGGACAGGGTGAGGAAGGGTTTCTTT. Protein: CASTPRDRVRKGFF.

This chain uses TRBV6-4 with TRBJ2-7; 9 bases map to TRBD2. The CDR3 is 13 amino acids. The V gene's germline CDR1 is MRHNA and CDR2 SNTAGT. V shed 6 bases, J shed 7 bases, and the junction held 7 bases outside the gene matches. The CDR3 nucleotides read TGTGCCAGCAGCCGGGTAGCGGGAGTGGAGCAGTACTTC. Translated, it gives CASSRVAGVEQYF.

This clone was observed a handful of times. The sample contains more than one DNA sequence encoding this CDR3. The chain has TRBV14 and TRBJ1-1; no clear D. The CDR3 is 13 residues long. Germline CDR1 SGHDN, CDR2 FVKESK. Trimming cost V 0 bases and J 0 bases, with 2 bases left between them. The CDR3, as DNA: TGTGCCAGCAGCCAAGACTTGAACACTGAAGCTTTCTTT. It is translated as CASSQDLNTEAFF.

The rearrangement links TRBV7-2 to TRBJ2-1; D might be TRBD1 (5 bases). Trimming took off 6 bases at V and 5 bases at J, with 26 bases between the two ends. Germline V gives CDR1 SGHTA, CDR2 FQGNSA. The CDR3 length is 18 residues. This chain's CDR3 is CASRLKSFGFRQHNEQFF. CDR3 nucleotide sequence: TGTGCCAGCAGGCTTAAATCGTTCGGCTTTAGACAGCACAATGAGCAGTTCTTC.

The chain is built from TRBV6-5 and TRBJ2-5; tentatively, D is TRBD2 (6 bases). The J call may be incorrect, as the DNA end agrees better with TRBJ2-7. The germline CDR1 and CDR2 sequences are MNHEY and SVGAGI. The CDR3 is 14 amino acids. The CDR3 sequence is CASAGRGAFYEQYF. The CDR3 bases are TGTGCCAGCGCCGGGAGAGGGGCCTTTTACGAGCAGTACTTC.

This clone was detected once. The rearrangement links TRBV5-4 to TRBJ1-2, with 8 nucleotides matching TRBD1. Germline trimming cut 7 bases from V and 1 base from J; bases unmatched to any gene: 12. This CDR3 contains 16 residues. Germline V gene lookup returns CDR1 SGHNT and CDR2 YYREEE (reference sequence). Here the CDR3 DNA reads TGTGCCAGCGCCCCAGGGACAGGCAGACTTAACTATGGCTACACCTTC. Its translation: CASAPGTGRLNYGYTF. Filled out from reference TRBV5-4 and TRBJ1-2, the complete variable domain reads ETGVTQSPTHLIKTRGQQVTLRCSSQSGHNTVSWYQQALGQGPQFIFQYYREEENGRGNFPPRFSGLQFPNYSSELNVNALELDDSALYLCASAPGTGRLNYGYTFGSGTRLTVV.

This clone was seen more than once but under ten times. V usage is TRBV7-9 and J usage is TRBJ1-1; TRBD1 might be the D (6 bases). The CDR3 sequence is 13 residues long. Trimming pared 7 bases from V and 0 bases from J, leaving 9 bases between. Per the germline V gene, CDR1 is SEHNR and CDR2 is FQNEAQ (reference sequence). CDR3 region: CASIRTVNTEAFF. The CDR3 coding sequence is TGTGCCAGCATCAGGACAGTGAACACTGAAGCTTTCTTT.

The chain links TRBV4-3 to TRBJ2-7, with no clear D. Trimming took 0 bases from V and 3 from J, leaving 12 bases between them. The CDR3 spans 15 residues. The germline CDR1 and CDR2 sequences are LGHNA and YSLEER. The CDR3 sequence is CASSQDLQLFYEQYF. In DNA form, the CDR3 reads TGCGCCAGCAGCCAAGATCTTCAACTCTTCTACGAGCAGTACTTC.

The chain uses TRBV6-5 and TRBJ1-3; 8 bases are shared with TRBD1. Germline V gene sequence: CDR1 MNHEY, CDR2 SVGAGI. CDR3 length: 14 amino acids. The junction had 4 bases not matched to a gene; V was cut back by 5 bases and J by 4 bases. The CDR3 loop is CASSPWTGGNTIYF. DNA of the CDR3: TGTGCCAGCAGTCCTTGGACAGGGGGAAACACCATATATTTT.

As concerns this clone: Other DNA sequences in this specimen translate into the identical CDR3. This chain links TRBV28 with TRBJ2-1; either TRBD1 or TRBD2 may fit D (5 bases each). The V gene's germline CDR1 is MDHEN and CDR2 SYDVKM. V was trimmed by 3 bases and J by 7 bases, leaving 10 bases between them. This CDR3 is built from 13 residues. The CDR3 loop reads CASSFGTRNEQFF. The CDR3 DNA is TGTGCCAGCAGTTTCGGGACGAGGAATGAGCAGTTCTTC.

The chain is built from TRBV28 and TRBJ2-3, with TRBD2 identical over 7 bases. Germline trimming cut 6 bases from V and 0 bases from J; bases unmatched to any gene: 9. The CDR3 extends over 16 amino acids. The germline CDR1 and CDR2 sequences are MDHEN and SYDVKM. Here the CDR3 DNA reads TGTGCCAGCAGCTGGTTGTTAGCGGGCAGCACAGATACGCAGTATTTT. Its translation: CASSWLLAGSTDTQYF. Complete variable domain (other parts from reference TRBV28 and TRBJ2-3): DVKVTQSSRYLVKRTGEKVFLECVQDMDHENMFWYRQDPGLGLRLIYFSYDVKMKEKGDIPEGYSVSREKKERFSLILESASTNQTSMYLCASSWLLAGSTDTQYFGPGTRLTVL.

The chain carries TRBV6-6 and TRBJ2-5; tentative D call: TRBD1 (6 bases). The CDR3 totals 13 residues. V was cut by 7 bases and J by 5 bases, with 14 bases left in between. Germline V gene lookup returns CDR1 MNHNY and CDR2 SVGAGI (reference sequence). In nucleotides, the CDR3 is TGTGCCAGCACCCCAGGGGCATGGGAGACCCAGTACTTC. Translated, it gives CASTPGAWETQYF.

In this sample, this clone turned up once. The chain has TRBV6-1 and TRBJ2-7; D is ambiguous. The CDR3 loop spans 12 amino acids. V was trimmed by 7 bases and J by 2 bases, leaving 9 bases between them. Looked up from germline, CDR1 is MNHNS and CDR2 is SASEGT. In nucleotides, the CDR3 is TGTGCCAGCACCCCACAAGCCTACGAGCAGTACTTC. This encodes CASTPQAYEQYF.

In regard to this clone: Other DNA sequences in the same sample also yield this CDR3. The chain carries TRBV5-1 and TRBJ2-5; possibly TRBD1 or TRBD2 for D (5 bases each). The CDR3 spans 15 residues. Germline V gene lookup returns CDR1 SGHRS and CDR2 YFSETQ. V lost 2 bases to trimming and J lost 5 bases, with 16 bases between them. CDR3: CASSLTGTREETQYF. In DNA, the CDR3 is TGCGCCAGCAGCTTAACGGGGACCAGGGAGGAGACCCAGTACTTC. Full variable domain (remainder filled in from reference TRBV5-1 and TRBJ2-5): KAGVTQTPRYLIKTRGQQVTLSCSPISGHRSVSWYQQTPGQGLQFLFEYFSETQRNKGNFPGRFSGRQFSNSRSEMNVSTLELGDSALYLCASSLTGTREETQYFGPGTRLLVL.

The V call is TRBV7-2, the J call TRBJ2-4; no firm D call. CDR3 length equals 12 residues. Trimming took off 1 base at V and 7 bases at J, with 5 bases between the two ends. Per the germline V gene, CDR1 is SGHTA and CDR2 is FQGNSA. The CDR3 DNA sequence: TGTGCCAGCAGCTTAGTGCGCAACATTCAGTACTTC. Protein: CASSLVRNIQYF.

CDR3 nucleotides: TGTGCTAGTGGTTTGTGGGGAGGCACTGAAGCTTTCTTT. It yields the protein CASGLWGGTEAFF. V usage is TRBV12-5 and J usage is TRBJ1-1; D is uncertain. V lost 2 bases and J lost 4, with 8 bases in between. Germline V CDR1 and CDR2: LGHNT, FRNRAP. CDR3 size: 13 residues. The whole variable domain, remainder taken from reference TRBV12-5 and TRBJ1-1, is DARVTQTPRHKVTEMGQEVTMRCQPILGHNTVFWYRQTMMQGLELLAYFRNRAPLDDSGMPKDRFSAEMPDATLATLKIQPSEPRDSAVYFCASGLWGGTEAFFGQGTRLTVV.

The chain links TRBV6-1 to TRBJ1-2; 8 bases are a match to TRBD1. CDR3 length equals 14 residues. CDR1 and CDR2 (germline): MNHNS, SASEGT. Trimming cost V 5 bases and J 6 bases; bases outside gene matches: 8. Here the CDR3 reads CASSPAGQGHGYTF. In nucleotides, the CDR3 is TGTGCCAGCAGTCCTGCCGGACAGGGTCATGGCTACACCTTC.

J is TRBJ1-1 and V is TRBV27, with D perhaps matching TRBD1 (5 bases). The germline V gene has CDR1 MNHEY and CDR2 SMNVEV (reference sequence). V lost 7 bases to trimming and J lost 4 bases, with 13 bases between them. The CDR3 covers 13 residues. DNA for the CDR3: TGTGCCAGCACAGGGAGGGGTTTCACTGAAGCTTTCTTT. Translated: CASTGRGFTEAFF.

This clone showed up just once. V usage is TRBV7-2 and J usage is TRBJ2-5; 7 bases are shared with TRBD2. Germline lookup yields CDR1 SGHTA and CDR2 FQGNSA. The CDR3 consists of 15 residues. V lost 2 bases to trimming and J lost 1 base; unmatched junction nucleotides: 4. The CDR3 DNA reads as TGTGCCAGCAGCTTACAGCGGGACCGCCAAGAGACCCAGTACTTC. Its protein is CASSLQRDRQETQYF.

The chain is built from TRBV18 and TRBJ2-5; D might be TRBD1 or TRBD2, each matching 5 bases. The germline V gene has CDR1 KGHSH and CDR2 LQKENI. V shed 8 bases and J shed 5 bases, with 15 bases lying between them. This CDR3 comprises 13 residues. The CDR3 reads CASAGSGEETQYF. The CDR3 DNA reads TGTGCCAGCGCAGGGTCCGGGGAGGAGACCCAGTACTTC.

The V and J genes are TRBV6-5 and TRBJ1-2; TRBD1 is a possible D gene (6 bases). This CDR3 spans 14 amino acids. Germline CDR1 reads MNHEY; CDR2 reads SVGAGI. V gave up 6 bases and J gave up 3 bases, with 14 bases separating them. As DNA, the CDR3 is TGTGCCAGCAGAGGAGGGGGGAGGCACTATGGCTACACCTTC. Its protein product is CASRGGGRHYGYTF.

Written as DNA, the CDR3 is TGTGCCTGGAGTGTCGACATCCTTGGAAACACCATATATTTT. This gives the protein CAWSVDILGNTIYF. The rearrangement joins TRBV30 to TRBJ1-3, with D hard to call. CDR1 and CDR2 from the germline V gene are GTSNPN and SVGIG (reference sequence). Trimming pared 0 bases from V and 3 bases from J, leaving 9 bases between. CDR3 length: 14 amino acids.

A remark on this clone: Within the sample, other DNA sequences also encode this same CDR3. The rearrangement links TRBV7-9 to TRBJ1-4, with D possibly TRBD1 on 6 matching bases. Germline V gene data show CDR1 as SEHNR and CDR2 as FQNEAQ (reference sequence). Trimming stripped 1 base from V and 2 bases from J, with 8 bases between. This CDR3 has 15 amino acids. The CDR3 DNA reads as TGTGCCAGCAGCTTAGACAGGGCCACTAATGAAAAACTGTTTTTT. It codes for CASSLDRATNEKLFF.